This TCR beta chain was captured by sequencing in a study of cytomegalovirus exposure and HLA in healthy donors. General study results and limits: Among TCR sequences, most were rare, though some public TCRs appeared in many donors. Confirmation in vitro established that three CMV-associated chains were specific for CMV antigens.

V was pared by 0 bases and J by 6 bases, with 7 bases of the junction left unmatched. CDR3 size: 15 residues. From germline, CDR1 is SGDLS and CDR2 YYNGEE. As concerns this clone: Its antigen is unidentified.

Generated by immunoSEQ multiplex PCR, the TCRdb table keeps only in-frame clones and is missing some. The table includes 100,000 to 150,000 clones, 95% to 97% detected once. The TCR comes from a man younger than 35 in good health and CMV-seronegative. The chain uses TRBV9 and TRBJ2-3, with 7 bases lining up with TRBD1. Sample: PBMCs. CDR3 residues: CASSVGAGGADTQYF. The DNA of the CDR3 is TGTGCCAGCAGCGTAGGGGCAGGGGGAGCGGATACGCAGTATTTT.